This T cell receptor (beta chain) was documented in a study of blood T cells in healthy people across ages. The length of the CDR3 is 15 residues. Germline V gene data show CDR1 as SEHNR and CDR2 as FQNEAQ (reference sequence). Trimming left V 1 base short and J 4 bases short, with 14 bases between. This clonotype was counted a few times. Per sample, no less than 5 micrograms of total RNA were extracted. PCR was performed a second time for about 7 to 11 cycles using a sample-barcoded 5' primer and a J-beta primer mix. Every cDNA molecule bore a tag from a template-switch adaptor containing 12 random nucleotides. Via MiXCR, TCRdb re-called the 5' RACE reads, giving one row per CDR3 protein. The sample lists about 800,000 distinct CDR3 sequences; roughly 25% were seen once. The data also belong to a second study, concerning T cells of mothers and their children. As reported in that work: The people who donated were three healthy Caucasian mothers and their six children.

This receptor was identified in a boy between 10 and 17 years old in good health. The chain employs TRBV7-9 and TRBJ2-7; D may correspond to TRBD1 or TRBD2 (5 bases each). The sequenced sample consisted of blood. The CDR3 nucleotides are TGTGCCAGCAGCTTAGTGGGGGACCTACTTTACGAGCAGTACTTC. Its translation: CASSLVGDLLYEQYF. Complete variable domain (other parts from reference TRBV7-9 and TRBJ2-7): DTGVSQNPRHKITKRGQNVTFRCDPISEHNRLYWYRQTLGQGPEFLTYFQNEAQLEKSRLLSDRFSAERPKGSFSTLEIQRTEQGDSAMYLCASSLVGDLLYEQYFGPGTRLTVT.